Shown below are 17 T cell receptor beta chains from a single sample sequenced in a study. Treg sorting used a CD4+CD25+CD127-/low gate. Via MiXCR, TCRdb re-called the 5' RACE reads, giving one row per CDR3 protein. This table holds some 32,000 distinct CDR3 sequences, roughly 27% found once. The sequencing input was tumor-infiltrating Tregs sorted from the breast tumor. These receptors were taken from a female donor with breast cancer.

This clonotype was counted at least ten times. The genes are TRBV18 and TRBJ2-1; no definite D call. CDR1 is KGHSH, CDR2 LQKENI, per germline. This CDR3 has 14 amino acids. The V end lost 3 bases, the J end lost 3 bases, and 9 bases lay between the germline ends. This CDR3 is CASSPQVNYNEQFF. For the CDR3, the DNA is TGTGCCAGCTCACCGCAAGTAAACTACAATGAGCAGTTCTTC.

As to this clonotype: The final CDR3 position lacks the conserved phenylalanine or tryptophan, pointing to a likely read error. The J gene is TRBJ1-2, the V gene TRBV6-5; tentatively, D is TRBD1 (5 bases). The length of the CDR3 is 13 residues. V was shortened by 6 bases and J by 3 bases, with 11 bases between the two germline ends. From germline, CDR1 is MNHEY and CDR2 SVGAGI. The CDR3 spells CASRPGRHYGYTL. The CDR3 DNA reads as TGTGCCAGCAGGCCGGGACGGCACTATGGCTACACCCTC.

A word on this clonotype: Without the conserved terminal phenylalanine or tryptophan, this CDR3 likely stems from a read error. CDR3 DNA sequence: TGTGCCAGCAGACTAGCGGGCCTCAATGAGCAGTTCCTC. Translated: CASRLAGLNEQFL. The chain carries TRBV5-4 and TRBJ2-1, with 9 nucleotides matching TRBD2. V trimming: 5 bases; J trimming: 6 bases; junction bases outside the gene matches: 3. The CDR3 runs 13 residues. Germline CDR1 SGHNT, CDR2 YYREEE (reference sequence).

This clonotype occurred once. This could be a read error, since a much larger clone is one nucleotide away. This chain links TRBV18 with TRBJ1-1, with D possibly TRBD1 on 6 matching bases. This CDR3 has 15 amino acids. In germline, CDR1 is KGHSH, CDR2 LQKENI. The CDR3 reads CASSPGQLLNTGAFF. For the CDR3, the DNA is TGTGCCAGCTCACCCGGACAGCTCCTGAACACTGGAGCTTTCTTT. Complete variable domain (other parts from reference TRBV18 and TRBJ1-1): NAGVMQNPRHLVRRRGQEARLRCSPMKGHSHVYWYRQLPEEGLKFMVYLQKENIIDESGMPKERFSAEFPKEGPSILRIQQVVRGDSAAYFCASSPGQLLNTGAFFGQGTRLTVV.

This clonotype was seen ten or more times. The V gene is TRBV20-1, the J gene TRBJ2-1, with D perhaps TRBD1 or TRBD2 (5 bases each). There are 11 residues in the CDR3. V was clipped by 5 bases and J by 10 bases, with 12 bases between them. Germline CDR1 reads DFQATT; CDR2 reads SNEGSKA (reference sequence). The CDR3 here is CSASTWGEQFF. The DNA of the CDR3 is TGCAGTGCTTCAACCTGGGGGGAGCAGTTCTTC.

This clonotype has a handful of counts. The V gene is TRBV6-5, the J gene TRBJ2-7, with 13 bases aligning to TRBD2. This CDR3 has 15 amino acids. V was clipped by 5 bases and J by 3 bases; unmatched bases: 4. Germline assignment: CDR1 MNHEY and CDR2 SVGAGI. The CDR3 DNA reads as TGTGCCAGCAGTGACCGGACTAGCGGGAGCTACGAGCAGTACTTC. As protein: CASSDRTSGSYEQYF.

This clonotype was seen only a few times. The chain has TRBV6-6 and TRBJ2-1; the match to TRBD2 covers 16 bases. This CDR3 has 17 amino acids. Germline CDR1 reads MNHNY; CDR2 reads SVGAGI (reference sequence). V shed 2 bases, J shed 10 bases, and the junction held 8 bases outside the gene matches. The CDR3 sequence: CASSYGGLAGGLMEQFF. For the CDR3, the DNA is TGTGCCAGCAGTTACGGGGGACTAGCGGGAGGGTTAATGGAGCAGTTCTTC.

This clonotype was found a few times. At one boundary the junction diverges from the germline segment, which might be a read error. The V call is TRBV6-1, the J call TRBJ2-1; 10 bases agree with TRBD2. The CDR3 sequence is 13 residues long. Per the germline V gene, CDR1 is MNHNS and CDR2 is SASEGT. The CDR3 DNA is TGTGCCGGCAGAGGACTAGCGGTATCTGAGCAGTTCTTC. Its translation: CAGRGLAVSEQFF.

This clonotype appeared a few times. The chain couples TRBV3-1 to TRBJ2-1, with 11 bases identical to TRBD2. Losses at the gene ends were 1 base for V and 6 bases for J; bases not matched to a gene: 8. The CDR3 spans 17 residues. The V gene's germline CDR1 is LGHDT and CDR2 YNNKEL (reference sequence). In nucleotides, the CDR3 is TGTGCCAGCAGCCAAGTCCCGCTAGCGGGAGGCCCCAATGAGCAGTTCTTC. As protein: CASSQVPLAGGPNEQFF.

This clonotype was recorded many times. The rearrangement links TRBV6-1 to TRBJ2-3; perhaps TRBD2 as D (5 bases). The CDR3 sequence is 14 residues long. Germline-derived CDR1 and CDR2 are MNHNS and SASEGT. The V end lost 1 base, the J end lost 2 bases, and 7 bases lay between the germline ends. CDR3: CASSEERYTDTQYF. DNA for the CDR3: TGTGCCAGCAGTGAAGAGCGGTACACAGATACGCAGTATTTT.

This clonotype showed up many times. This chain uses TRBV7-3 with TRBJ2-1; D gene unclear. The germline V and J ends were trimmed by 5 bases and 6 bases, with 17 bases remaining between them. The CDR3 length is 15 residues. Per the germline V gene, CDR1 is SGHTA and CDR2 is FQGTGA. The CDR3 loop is CASSEWGLRGNEQFF. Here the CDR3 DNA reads TGTGCCAGCAGCGAATGGGGTCTCAGAGGCAATGAGCAGTTCTTC.

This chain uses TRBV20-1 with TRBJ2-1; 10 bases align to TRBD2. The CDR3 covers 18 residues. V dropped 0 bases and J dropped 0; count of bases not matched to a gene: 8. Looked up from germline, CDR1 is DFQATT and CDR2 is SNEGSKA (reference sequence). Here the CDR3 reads CSAREVAGGPHSYNEQFF. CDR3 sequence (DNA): TGCAGTGCTAGAGAAGTAGCGGGAGGCCCACACTCCTACAATGAGCAGTTCTTC.

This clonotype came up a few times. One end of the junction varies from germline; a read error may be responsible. The CDR3 DNA follows: TGCGCCAGCAGTGTGGGACAACGCTCCTACGGGCAGTACTTC. Amino acid sequence: CASSVGQRSYGQYF. This chain connects TRBV5-1 to TRBJ2-7; perhaps TRBD1 as D (6 bases). The CDR3 totals 14 residues. From germline, CDR1 is SGHRS and CDR2 YFSETQ.

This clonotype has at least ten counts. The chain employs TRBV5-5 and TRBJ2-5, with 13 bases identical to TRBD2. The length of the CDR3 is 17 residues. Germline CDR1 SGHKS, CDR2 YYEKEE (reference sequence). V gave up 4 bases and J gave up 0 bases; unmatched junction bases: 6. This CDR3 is CASSPGLAGRYQETQYF. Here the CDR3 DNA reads TGTGCCAGCAGCCCGGGACTAGCGGGAAGGTACCAAGAGACCCAGTACTTC.

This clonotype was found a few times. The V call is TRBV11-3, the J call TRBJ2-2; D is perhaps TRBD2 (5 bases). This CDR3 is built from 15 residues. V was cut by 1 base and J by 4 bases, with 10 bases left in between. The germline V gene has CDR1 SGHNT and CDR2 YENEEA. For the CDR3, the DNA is TGTGCCAGCAGCTTAGGTGGGAGTAGCACCGGGGAGCTGTTTTTT. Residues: CASSLGGSSTGELFF. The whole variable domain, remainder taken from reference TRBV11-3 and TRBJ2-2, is EAGVVQSPRYKIIEKKQPVAFWCNPISGHNTLYWYLQNLGQGPELLIRYENEEAVDDSQLPKDRFSAERLKGVDSTLKIQPAELGDSAVYLCASSLGGSSTGELFFGEGSRLTVL.

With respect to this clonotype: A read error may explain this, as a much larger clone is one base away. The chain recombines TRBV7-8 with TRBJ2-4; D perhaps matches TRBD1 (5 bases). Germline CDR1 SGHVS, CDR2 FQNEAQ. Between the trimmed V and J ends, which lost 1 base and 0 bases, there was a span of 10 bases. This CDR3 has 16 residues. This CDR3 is CASSLGAGIAKNIQYF. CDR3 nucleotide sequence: TGTGCCAGCAGCTTAGGGGCAGGGATAGCCAAAAACATTCAGTACTTC. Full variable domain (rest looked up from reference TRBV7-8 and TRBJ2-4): GAGVSQSPRYKVAKRGQDVALRCDPISGHVSLFWYQQALGQGPEFLTYFQNEAQLDKSGLPSDRFFAERPEGSVSTLKIQRTQQEDSAVYLCASSLGAGIAKNIQYFGAGTRLSVL.

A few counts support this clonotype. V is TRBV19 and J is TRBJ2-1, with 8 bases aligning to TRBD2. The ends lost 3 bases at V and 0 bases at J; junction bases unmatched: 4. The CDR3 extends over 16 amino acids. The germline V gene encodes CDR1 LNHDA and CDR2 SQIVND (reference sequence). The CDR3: CASSMRLAYSYNEQFF. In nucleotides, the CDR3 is TGTGCCAGTAGTATGAGACTAGCGTACTCCTACAATGAGCAGTTCTTC.